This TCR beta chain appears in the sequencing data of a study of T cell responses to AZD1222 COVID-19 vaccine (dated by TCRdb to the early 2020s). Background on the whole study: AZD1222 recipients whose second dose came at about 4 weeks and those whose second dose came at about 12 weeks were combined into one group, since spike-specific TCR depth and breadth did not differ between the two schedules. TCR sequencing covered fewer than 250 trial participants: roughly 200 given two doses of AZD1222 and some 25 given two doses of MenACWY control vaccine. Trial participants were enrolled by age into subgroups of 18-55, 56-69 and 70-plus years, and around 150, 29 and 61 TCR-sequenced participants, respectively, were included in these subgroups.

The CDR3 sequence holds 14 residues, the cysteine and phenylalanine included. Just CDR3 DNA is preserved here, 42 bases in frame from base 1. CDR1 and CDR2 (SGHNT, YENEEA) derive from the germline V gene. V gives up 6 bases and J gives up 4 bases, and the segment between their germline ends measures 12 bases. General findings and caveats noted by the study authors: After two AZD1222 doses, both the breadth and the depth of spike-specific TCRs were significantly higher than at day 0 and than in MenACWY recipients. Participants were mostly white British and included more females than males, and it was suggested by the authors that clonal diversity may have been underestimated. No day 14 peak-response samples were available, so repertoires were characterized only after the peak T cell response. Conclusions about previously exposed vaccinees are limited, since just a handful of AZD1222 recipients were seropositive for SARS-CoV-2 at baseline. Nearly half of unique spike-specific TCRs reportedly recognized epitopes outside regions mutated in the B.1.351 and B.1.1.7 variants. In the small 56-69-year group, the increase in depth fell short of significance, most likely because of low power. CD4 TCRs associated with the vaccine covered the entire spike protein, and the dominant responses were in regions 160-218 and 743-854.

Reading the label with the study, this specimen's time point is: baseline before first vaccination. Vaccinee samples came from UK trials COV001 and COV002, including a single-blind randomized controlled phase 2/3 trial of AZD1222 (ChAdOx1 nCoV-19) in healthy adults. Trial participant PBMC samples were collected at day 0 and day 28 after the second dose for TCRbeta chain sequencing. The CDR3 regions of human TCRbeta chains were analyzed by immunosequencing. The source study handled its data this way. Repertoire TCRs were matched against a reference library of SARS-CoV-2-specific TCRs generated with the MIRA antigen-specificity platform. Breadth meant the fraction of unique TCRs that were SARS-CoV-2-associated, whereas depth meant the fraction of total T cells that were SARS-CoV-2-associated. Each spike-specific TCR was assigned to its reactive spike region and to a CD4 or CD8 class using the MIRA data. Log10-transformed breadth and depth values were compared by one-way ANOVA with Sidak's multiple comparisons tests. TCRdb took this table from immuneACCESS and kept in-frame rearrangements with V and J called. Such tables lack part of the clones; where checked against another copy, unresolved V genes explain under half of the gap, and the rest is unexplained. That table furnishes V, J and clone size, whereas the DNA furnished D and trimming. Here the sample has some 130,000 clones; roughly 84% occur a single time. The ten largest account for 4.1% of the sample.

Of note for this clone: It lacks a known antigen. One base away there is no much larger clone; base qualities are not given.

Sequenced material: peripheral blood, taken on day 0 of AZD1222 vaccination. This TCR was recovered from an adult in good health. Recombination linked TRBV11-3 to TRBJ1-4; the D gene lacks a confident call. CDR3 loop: CASSSGSYNEKLFF. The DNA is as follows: TGTGCCAGCAGTTCCGGGTCCTATAATGAAAAACTGTTTTTT.